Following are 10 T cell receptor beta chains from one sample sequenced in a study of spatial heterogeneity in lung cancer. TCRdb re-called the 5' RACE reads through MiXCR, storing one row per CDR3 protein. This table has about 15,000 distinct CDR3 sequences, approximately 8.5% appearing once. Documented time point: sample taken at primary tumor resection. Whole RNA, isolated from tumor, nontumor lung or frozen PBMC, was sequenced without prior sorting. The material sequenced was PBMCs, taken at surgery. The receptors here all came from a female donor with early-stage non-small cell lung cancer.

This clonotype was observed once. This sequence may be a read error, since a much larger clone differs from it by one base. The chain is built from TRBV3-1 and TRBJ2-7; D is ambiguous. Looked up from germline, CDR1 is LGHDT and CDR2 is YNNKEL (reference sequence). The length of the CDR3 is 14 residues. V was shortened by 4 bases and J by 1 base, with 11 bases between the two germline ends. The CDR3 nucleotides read TGTGCCAGCAGCCCTGAACAACTATCCTACGAGCAGTACTTC. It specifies CASSPEQLSYEQYF.

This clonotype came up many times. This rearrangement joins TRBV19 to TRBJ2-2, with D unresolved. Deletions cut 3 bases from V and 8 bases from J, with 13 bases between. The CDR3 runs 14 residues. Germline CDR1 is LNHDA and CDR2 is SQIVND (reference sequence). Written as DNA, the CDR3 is TGTGCCAGTAGTATTGGACGCTGGGTAGGGGAGCTGTTTTTT. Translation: CASSIGRWVGELFF.

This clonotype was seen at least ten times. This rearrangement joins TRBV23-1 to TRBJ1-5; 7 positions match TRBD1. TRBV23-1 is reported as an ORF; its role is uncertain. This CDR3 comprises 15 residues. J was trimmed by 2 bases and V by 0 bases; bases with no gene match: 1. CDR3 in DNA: TGCGCCAGCAGTCAATCTGGGACAGGCAATCAGCCCCAGCATTTT. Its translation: CASSQSGTGNQPQHF.

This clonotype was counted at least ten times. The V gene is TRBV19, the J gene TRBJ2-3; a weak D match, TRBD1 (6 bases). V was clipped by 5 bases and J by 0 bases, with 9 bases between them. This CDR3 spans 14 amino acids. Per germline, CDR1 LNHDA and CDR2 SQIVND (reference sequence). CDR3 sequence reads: CASSGQGSTDTQYF. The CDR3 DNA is TGTGCCAGTAGTGGGCAGGGGAGCACAGATACGCAGTATTTT.

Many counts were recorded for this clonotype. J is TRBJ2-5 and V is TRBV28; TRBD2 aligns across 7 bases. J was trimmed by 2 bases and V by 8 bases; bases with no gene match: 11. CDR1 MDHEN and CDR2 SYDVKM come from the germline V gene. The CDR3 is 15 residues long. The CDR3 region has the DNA TGTGCCAGCCGGGAGGCTAGCGGCCCTCAAGAGACCCAGTACTTC. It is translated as CASREASGPQETQYF.

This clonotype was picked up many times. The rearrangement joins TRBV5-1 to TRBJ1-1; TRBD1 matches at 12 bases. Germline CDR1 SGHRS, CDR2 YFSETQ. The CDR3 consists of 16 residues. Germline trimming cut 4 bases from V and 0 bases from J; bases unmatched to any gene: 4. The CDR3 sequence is CASSPGQGALNTEAFF. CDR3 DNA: TGCGCCAGCAGCCCGGGACAGGGGGCCTTGAACACTGAAGCTTTCTTT.

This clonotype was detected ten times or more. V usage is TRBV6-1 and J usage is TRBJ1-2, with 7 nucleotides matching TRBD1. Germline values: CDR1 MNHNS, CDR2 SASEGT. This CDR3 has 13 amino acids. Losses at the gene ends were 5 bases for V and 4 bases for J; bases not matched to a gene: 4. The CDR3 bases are TGTGCCAGCAGTCCAGGGGGAGGCTATGGCTACACCTTC. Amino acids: CASSPGGGYGYTF.

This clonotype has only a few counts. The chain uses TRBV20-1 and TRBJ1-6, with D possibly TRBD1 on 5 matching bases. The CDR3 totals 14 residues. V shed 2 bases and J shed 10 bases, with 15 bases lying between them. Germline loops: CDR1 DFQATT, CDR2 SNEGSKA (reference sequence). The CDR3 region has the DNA TGCAGTGCTAGAAAGCCAGGGAGTAACTCACCCCTCCACTTT. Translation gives CSARKPGSNSPLHF.

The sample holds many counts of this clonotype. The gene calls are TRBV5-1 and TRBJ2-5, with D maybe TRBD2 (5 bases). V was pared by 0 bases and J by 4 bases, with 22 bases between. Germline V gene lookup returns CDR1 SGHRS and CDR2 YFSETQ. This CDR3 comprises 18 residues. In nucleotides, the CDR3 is TGCGCCAGCAGCTTGGAGTGGCCCGCCCTTGGAGGTGGAGAGACCCAGTACTTC. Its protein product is CASSLEWPALGGGETQYF.

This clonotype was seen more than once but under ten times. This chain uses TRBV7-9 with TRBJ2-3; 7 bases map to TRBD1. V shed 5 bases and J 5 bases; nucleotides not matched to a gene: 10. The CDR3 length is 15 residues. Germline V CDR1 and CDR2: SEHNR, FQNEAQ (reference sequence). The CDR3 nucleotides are TGTGCCAGCAGCCCAGGGGTAGGGGGCAGAGATACGCAGTATTTT. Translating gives CASSPGVGGRDTQYF.